This T cell receptor (beta chain) was recorded in a study of cytomegalovirus exposure and HLA in healthy donors. Study-wide context: Within an early data release were 80 million to 90 million unique TCRs drawn from HLA-typed donors. General study results and limits: Accounts indicate the classifier identified cytomegalovirus status with strong specificity and sensitivity. Most TCR beta V segments were productive about 90% or about 30% of the time in an earlier analysis.

Primers: 60 Vbeta forward and 13 Jbeta reverse. Original processing notes: There were around 80 million unique TCR beta chains by a later count, and approximately 11 million of them were shared. Libraries were prepared by immunoSEQ multiplex PCR; TCRdb keeps only in-frame clonotypes and omits some of them. D and trimming come from the DNA, and the V and J calls and clone size come from that table. This repertoire shows roughly 190,000 clones, around 62% found once; its top ten account for around 3%. The CDR3 contains 16 residues. The V gene's germline CDR1 is SGHAT and CDR2 FQNNGV. With 1 base clipped from V and 7 bases from J, the junction kept 9 bases outside the gene matches. A note on this clone: The antigen remains undetermined.

The clonotype originates from a man aged 35-49 years in good health and CMV-seronegative. The rearrangement joins TRBV11-2 to TRBJ2-1; 8 nucleotides agree with TRBD2. The sequenced sample consisted of PBMCs. The CDR3 DNA sequence: TGTGCCAGCAGCTTAGCGGGTCGGGGGGGCCTTAATGAGCAGTTCTTC. As protein: CASSLAGRGGLNEQFF.